This paragraph covers one T cell receptor beta chain sequence. Its antigen is currently not known. The input lacks base qualities; no much larger clone sits a single base away. Using the deep immunoSEQ assay, TCR CDR3 regions were amplified from genomic DNA by multiplex PCR. Genomic DNA extracted from each cell subset was distributed evenly over all wells of several immunoSEQ 96-well plates, and each plate served as one replicate. For sorted subsets, each replicate PCR was loaded with around 220 ng genomic DNA, equivalent to 30,000 or so T cell genomes. Purified libraries were quantified with a Qubit 3.0 fluorometer, sized on a Bioanalyzer 2100, and re-quantified with the KAPA Library Quantification kit. Each immunoSEQ 96-well plate was sequenced on its own single-read 150-cycle Illumina NextSeq 550 flow cell. Processing in the source paper ran as follows. The immunoSEQ output contained only junctional sequences without quality scores, so filtering could not match that applied to full-length reads. Sequences were annotated with PyIR, a Python wrapper for IgBLAST v1.9, and V/J genes and CDR3 were assigned using IMGT germline references. Any read was removed if the V/J assignment was weak (E-value above 1e-6), the CDR3 was missing, or the read contained stop codons, out-of-frame junctions, or ambiguous translated residues. A V3J clonotype was defined by an identical inferred V gene, J gene, and CDR3 amino acid sequence. To compute the percentage overlap between repertoires, the number of shared unique clonotypes was divided by the size of the smaller repertoire. Richness of each repertoire was evaluated using RTK rarefaction, the Chao1 estimator, and Recon v2.1 estimates of unobserved clonotypes. Generation probabilities were computed with OLGA for all TCRbeta clonotypes obtained by the gDNA method from a few donors. The clones in this table, taken by TCRdb from immuneACCESS, are in-frame only. Not every clone is retained; where verified, under half of the shortfall comes from an unresolved V gene, and the cause of the rest is unknown. V and J calls and clone size are given by that table; D and trimming were obtained from the DNA. In all, the sample holds more than 2 million clones, and approximately 92% of those were seen once. The ten largest clones capture more than 1.5% of the sample.

The data were obtained in a study of shared clonotypes between healthy human individuals (dated by TCRdb to about 2020). Describing the broader study: The cohort included three men and a couple of women between 18 and 49 years of age. For each donor, CD4 naive and CD4 memory were each run on three plates, CD8 naive on two plates, and CD8 memory on one plate. Blood TCR repertoires of about 5 healthy adults were deeply sequenced to estimate repertoire size and the extent of clonotype sharing between individuals. To increase sequencing depth and limit assay-specific biases, TCR repertoire library preparation and sequencing were carried out by different laboratories using diverse techniques. Between about 0.94 and 10 billion PBMCs per donor were obtained by leukapheresis.

CD8 naive samples consisted of CD45RO-negative cells that were positively selected for CCR7, yielding a CD45RA+CCR7+ population without TemRA cells. Donors were healthy HIV-negative adults with no recently reported acute infections or vaccinations. All donors were Caucasian adults living in Nashville, Tennessee, USA. After blood collection by leukapheresis, PBMCs were isolated using Ficoll-Histopaque density gradient centrifugation and then cryopreserved in the vapor phase of liquid nitrogen. Analytical flow cytometry was used to check the purity and quantity of every magnetically sorted T cell population. Genomic DNA was isolated from every sorted fraction and measured by UV absorbance on a Nanodrop 2000c. CDR1 SGHTA and CDR2 FQGTGA were looked up in the germline V gene. The CDR3 contains 13 residues, cysteine and phenylalanine counted. Only the CDR3 DNA stays, 39 bases, in frame from base 1. Here V drops 3 bases and J drops 13 bases, and the junction holds 6 bases not matched to any gene.

On the study overall, not on this receptor specifically: Pairwise subsampling indicated that sequencing depth was expected to affect the degree of clonotype sharing among donors. Naive subsets generally had larger estimated clonotype richness than memory subsets. Clonotypes shared by all four sorted-subset donors showed higher generation probabilities than non-shared clonotypes. Incomplete sequencing was indicated by rarefaction of sorted-subset datasets, despite the large sequencing depth. Sharing across a few donors was observed for approximately 4.6% of naive CD4, 3% to 3.5% of naive CD8, 2% to 2.5% of memory CD4, and 0.4% of memory CD8 clonotypes. Sampling was restricted to blood, and TCR repertoires in tissue are likely to differ from TCR repertoires in blood. The small number of donors limited the genetic and exposure-history diversity represented.

The chain is made from TRBV7-3 and TRBJ2-5, and TRBD2 aligns with 12 junction nucleotides. This clonotype originated in a man aged 18 to 29 in good health. Some clones in this sample may be carry-over from other donors' samples. The sequenced sample was naive CD8+ T cells from PBMCs. Sample cell subset or site, as interpreted from the label and publication: CD45RA+CCR7+. The nucleotides read TGTGCCAGCAGCTTCGGACTAGCGGGACCCCGGTACTTC. This codes for CASSFGLAGPRYF.